A single sample gave rise to the 20 T cell receptor beta chains below, sequenced in a study of metastatic and nonmetastatic thyroid tumors. Before thyroid surgery, none of the patients had received any treatment. TCRdb re-called the PCR reads with MiXCR. The data contain roughly 70,000 clones, more than 15% of them seen just once; the ten biggest clones take up roughly 13%. The sample taken for sequencing was blood. These receptors were collected from a female donor with papillary thyroid cancer or a benign thyroid nodule (not recorded which). Some clones in this sample may be carry-over from other donors' samples.

This clone was seen ten or more times. V usage is TRBV12-3 or TRBV12-4 and J usage is TRBJ2-2, with D perhaps matching TRBD1 or TRBD2 (7 bases each). CDR3 size: 13 residues. Trimming stripped 5 bases from V and 7 bases from J, with 11 bases between. For the CDR3, the DNA is TGTGCCAGCAGTCCAGGGGGGGGCGGGGAGCTGTTTTTT. Translating gives CASSPGGGGELFF.

This clone has a count of ten or more. This chain connects TRBV27 to TRBJ1-3; 7 bases are shared with TRBD1. Germline V gene data show CDR1 as MNHEY and CDR2 as SMNVEV (reference sequence). The CDR3 contains 14 residues. Trimming removed 8 bases from V and 4 bases from J; junction bases left unmatched: 8. CDR3 DNA: TGTGCCAGCCAAGAGGGGGCGGGGGGAAACACCATATATTTT. As protein: CASQEGAGGNTIYF.

This clone was detected ten times or more. V and J are TRBV7-2 and TRBJ2-4; no clear D. Deletions cut 5 bases from V and 7 bases from J, with 6 bases between. This CDR3 contains 11 residues. Germline lookup yields CDR1 SGHTA and CDR2 FQGNSA. CDR3 sequence reads: CASSPGNIQYF. The CDR3 DNA sequence: TGTGCCAGCAGCCCCGGTAACATTCAGTACTTC.

The V gene is TRBV12-3 or TRBV12-4, the J gene TRBJ2-1; 10 positions agree with TRBD2. CDR3 length: 14 amino acids. The J segment lost 8 bases and the V segment lost 3 bases, leaving 4 bases of the junction unmatched. In DNA, the CDR3 is TGTGCCAGCAGTTTTAGCGGGAGGAGGCATGAGCAGTTCTTC. The encoded protein is CASSFSGRRHEQFF.

This clone was detected a few times. The rearrangement links TRBV4-2 to TRBJ1-5; 7 bases are a match to TRBD1. The CDR3 contains 20 residues. J gave up 0 bases and V 4 bases, and 18 bases lay outside the gene matches. Germline assignment: CDR1 LGHNA and CDR2 YNFKEQ. The CDR3: CASSPSNRDRVLYSNQPQHF. CDR3 bases: TGTGCCAGCAGCCCGAGTAACCGTGACAGGGTATTATATAGCAATCAGCCCCAGCATTTT.

The V call is TRBV18, the J call TRBJ2-7; D is perhaps TRBD1 (5 bases). The CDR3 contains 15 residues. CDR1 is KGHSH and CDR2 is LQKENI in the germline V gene. The germline V and J ends were trimmed by 0 bases and 5 bases, with 14 bases remaining between them. This CDR3 reads CASSPPAPLRDEQYF. CDR3 in DNA: TGTGCCAGCTCACCACCGGCCCCCCTCAGGGACGAGCAGTACTTC.

This clone has ten or more counts. The J gene is TRBJ2-1, the V gene TRBV7-3; D could derive from TRBD1 or TRBD2 (5 bases each). Deletions cut 5 bases from V and 7 bases from J, with 12 bases between. This CDR3 has 13 amino acids. Germline V gives CDR1 SGHTA, CDR2 FQGTGA. The CDR3 protein is CASSQRTSNEQFF. Here the CDR3 DNA reads TGTGCCAGCAGCCAGCGGACAAGTAATGAGCAGTTCTTC. Full variable domain (outside the CDR3, taken from reference TRBV7-3 and TRBJ2-1): GAGVSQTPSNKVTEKGKYVELRCDPISGHTALYWYRQSLGQGPEFLIYFQGTGAADDSGLPNDRFFAVRPEGSVSTLKIQRTERGDSAVYLCASSQRTSNEQFFGPGTRLTVL.

This clone was counted between two and nine times. The V gene is TRBV15, the J gene TRBJ2-1, with TRBD2 identical over 7 bases. The ends lost 1 base at V and 0 bases at J; junction bases unmatched: 6. Looked up from germline, CDR1 is LNHNV and CDR2 is YYDKDF (reference sequence). The CDR3 is made up of 17 amino acids. CDR3 loop: CATSRVPSGSSYNEQFF. The CDR3 coding sequence is TGTGCCACCAGCAGAGTTCCTAGCGGCAGCTCCTACAATGAGCAGTTCTTC. The whole variable domain, remainder taken from reference TRBV15 and TRBJ2-1, is DAMVIQNPRYQVTQFGKPVTLSCSQTLNHNVMYWYQQKSSQAPKLLFHYYDKDFNNEADTPDNFQSRRPNTSFCFLDIRSPGLGDTAMYLCATSRVPSGSSYNEQFFGPGTRLTVL.

This clone was counted ten times or more. The rearrangement uses TRBV20-1 and TRBJ2-1; 9 positions match TRBD2. The CDR3 spans 13 residues. Germline CDR1 reads DFQATT; CDR2 reads SNEGSKA (reference sequence). V was clipped by 7 bases and J by 4 bases; unmatched bases: 5. CDR3 DNA sequence: TGCAGTGTGGGACTAGCAGCATACAATGAGCAGTTCTTC. It codes for CSVGLAAYNEQFF.

This clone occurred many times. The chain combines TRBV20-1 with TRBJ2-7; TRBD1 is a possible D gene (6 bases). CDR1 is DFQATT and CDR2 is SNEGSKA in the germline V gene (reference sequence). This CDR3 region has 14 residues. Deletions cut 6 bases from V and 2 bases from J, with 17 bases between. CDR3 in amino acids: CSALARDTPYEQYF. Here the CDR3 DNA reads TGCAGTGCCCTCGCCCGGGACACCCCCTACGAGCAGTACTTC.

This clone was counted at least ten times. The CDR3 DNA sequence: TGCGCCAGCAGCCAAGAGGGGCTAGCGGGAGATACGCAGTATTTT. Translated, it gives CASSQEGLAGDTQYF. The rearrangement links TRBV4-1 to TRBJ2-3; 8 bases align to TRBD2. Looked up from germline, CDR1 is MGHRA and CDR2 is YSYEKL. V shed 0 bases and J 5 bases; nucleotides not matched to a gene: 4. The CDR3 runs 15 residues.

In its sample, this clone was seen many times. The chain has TRBV6-1 and TRBJ2-1; D unclear. Trimming cost V 5 bases and J 2 bases, with 4 bases left between them. CDR3 size: 12 residues. Germline CDR1 reads MNHNS; CDR2 reads SASEGT. The CDR3 nucleotides read TGTGCCAGCAGTATCCCCTACAATGAGCAGTTCTTC. This sequence encodes CASSIPYNEQFF.

This clone was observed at least ten times. J is TRBJ1-1 and V is TRBV19; D gene unclear. The CDR3 has 16 residues. Germline V gene lookup returns CDR1 LNHDA and CDR2 SQIVND (reference sequence). Trimming stripped 3 bases from V and 1 base from J, with 15 bases between. The CDR3 sequence: CASSMMATAGNTEAFF. The CDR3 coding sequence is TGTGCCAGTAGTATGATGGCTACGGCGGGGAACACTGAAGCTTTCTTT.

Ten or more counts support this clone. The chain uses TRBV5-4 and TRBJ2-7; 7 nucleotides match TRBD1. Trimming took 2 bases from V and 3 from J; bases not matched to a gene: 5. CDR3 length: 14 amino acids. The germline CDR1 and CDR2 sequences are SGHNT and YYREEE (reference sequence). The CDR3 DNA is TGTGCCAGCAGCTTCCAGGGGGATAGCTACGAGCAGTACTTC. It is translated as CASSFQGDSYEQYF. The whole variable domain, remainder taken from reference TRBV5-4 and TRBJ2-7, is ETGVTQSPTHLIKTRGQQVTLRCSSQSGHNTVSWYQQALGQGPQFIFQYYREEENGRGNFPPRFSGLQFPNYSSELNVNALELDDSALYLCASSFQGDSYEQYFGPGTRLTVT.

This sequence joins TRBV30 and TRBJ2-7, with no clear D. The DNA matches TRBJ2-5 better at its end, which makes the J call doubtful. This CDR3 contains 12 residues. Germline CDR1 GTSNPN, CDR2 SVGIG (reference sequence). In nucleotides, the CDR3 is TGTGCCTGGAGTTTGTTCCAAGAGACCCAGTACTTC. This encodes CAWSLFQETQYF.

A word on this clone: A much larger clone lies a single base off, so this may be a read error. The chain combines TRBV5-5 with TRBJ2-7; D is uncertain. Trimming cost V 4 bases and J 9 bases, with 17 bases left between them. CDR3 length equals 13 residues. The germline V gene has CDR1 SGHKS and CDR2 YYEKEE (reference sequence). The CDR3 DNA is TGTGCCAGCAGCGAAAGGTGGGTCCTCAGGCAGTACTTC. As protein: CASSERWVLRQYF.

The chain employs TRBV2 and TRBJ1-5; 8 bases line up with TRBD1. The length of the CDR3 is 13 residues. Losses at the gene ends were 6 bases for V and 9 bases for J; bases not matched to a gene: 7. Germline assignment: CDR1 SNHLY and CDR2 FYNNEI. The CDR3 DNA is TGTGCCAGCAGGTCCGGGACAGGTTGGCCCCAGCATTTT. Translating gives CASRSGTGWPQHF. The full variable domain, in which reference TRBV2 and TRBJ1-5 provide the parts outside the CDR3, is EPEVTQTPSHQVTQMGQEVILRCVPISNHLYFYWYRQILGQKVEFLVSFYNNEISEKSEIFDDQFSVERPDGSNFTLKIRSTKLEDSAMYFCASRSGTGWPQHFGDGTRLSIL.

This clone has more than one count but fewer than ten. This chain joins TRBV27 and TRBJ1-5; TRBD1 is a possible D gene (6 bases). This CDR3 spans 16 amino acids. V lost 2 bases to trimming and J lost 0 bases, with 11 bases between them. Germline CDR1 MNHEY, CDR2 SMNVEV (reference sequence). CDR3 DNA: TGTGCCAGCAGTTTAATGGGGGCGGGTAGCAATCAGCCCCAGCATTTT. It yields the protein CASSLMGAGSNQPQHF.

This clone was observed many times. Being one base from a much bigger clone, this may be a read error. The V call is TRBV7-2, the J call TRBJ2-7; 8 bases line up with TRBD2. The CDR3 totals 15 residues. The germline CDR1 and CDR2 sequences are SGHTA and FQGNSA. Germline trimming cut 1 base from V and 2 bases from J; bases unmatched to any gene: 4. The DNA of the CDR3 is TGTGCCAGCAGCTTAGGAACGGGAGGGCCCTACGAGCAGTACTTC. Translated, it gives CASSLGTGGPYEQYF. Variable domain in full (rest from reference TRBV7-2 and TRBJ2-7): GAGVSQSPSNKVTEKGKDVELRCDPISGHTALYWYRQSLGQGLEFLIYFQGNSAPDKSGLPSDRFSAERTGGSVSTLTIQRTQQEDSAVYLCASSLGTGGPYEQYFGPGTRLTVT.

This clone appeared many times. This sequence joins TRBV19 and TRBJ2-7; D is possibly TRBD2 (5 bases). There are 14 residues in the CDR3. CDR1 is LNHDA and CDR2 is SQIVND in the germline V gene (reference sequence). Trimming removed 4 bases at V and 4 bases at J, with 14 bases between. CDR3 sequence (DNA): TGTGCCAGTAGTACTTCCGTGACGGGATACGAGCAGTACTTC. This sequence encodes CASSTSVTGYEQYF.